This T cell receptor beta chain was identified during a study of cytomegalovirus exposure and HLA in healthy donors. About the study: Approximately 77 million unique TCRs from HLA-typed donors were held in an early release of data. Study results and limitations: A later analysis reported that several of the most significant clusters appeared to be linked to common viral pathogens, among them Epstein-Barr virus. Previous analysis showed most TCR beta V segments were productive about 87% or about 30% of the time. Upon later analysis, HLA-associated TCR beta chains proved more clonally expanded than other, equally common chains.

The PCR used 60 Vbeta and 13 Jbeta primers. Some clones are missing from TCRdb's copy, which holds only in-frame ones; the method was immunoSEQ multiplex PCR. There are about 120,000 clones in the sample; approximately 80% occur only once, and roughly 5.8% lies in the top ten. V was shortened by 1 base and J by 9 bases, with 10 bases between the two germline ends. This CDR3 is built from 13 residues. CDR1 and CDR2 (germline): SGHDT, YYEEEE. On this clone: Its antigen is unidentified.

The source is a man aged 18 to 29 in good health and CMV-seropositive. The rearrangement joins TRBV5-6 to TRBJ1-4; maybe TRBD1 (6 bases). The sequenced material came from PBMCs. CDR3 loop: CASSLYGTQKLFF. In DNA, the CDR3 is TGTGCCAGCAGCTTGTATGGGACACAAAAACTGTTTTTT.